The 2 T cell receptor beta chains listed next were all sequenced from one sample in a study of shared clonotypes between healthy human individuals. The method was immunoSEQ multiplex PCR; TCRdb's version includes in-frame clones alone and lacks a portion of them. The sample contains 2,100,000 or so clones, 95% of which appear only once. Material for sequencing was naive CD4+ T cells sorted from blood. Specified subset: CD45RA+ positively selected. The receptor set was obtained from a man between 18 and 35 years old in good health.

This clone was counted once. The rearrangement joins TRBV6-1 to TRBJ1-5; D is ambiguous. This CDR3 is built from 13 residues. The V end lost 4 bases, the J end lost 3 bases, and 7 bases lay between the germline ends. From germline, CDR1 is MNHNS and CDR2 SASEGT. CDR3 DNA: TGTGCCAGCAGTGGTAGTTTCAATCAGCCCCAGCATTTT. Its translation: CASSGSFNQPQHF.

V gene TRBV11-2 combines with J gene TRBJ2-1, with D hard to call. The germline V gene has CDR1 SGHAT and CDR2 FQNNGV. This CDR3 has 12 residues. V lost 2 bases and J lost 10, with 9 bases in between. CDR3 protein: CASSLFSREQFF. In nucleotides, the CDR3 is TGTGCCAGCAGCTTATTTTCCCGCGAGCAGTTCTTC.